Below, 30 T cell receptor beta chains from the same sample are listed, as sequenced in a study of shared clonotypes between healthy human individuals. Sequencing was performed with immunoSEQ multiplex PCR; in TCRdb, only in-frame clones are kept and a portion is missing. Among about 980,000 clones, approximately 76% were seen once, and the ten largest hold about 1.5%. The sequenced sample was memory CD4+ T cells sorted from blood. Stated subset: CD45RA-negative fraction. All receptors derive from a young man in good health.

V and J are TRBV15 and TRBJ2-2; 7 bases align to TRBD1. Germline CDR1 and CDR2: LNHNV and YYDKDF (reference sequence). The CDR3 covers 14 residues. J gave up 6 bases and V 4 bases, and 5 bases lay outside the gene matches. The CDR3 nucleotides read TGTGCCACCAGCAAGACAGGGTTGGCCGGGGAGCTGTTTTTT. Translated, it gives CATSKTGLAGELFF.

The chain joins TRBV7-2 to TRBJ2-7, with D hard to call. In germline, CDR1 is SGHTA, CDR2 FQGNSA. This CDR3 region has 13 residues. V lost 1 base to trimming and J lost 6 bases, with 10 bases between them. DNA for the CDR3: TGTGCCAGCAGCTTAGAAGACCGGACCGAGCAGTACTTC. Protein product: CASSLEDRTEQYF.

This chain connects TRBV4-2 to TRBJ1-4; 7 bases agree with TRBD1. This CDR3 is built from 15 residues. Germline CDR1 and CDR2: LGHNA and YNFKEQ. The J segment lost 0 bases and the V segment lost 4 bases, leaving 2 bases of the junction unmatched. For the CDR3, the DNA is TGTGCCAGCAGCCTCGGGACAGCAACTAATGAAAAACTGTTTTTT. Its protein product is CASSLGTATNEKLFF.

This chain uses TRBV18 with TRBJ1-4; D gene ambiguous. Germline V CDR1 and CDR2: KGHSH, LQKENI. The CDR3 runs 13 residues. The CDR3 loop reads CATREGMSEKLFF. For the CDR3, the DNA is TGTGCGACGCGGGAAGGTATGAGTGAAAAACTGTTTTTT.

CDR3 DNA sequence: TGTGCCAGCTCACCACCGGCGGGGAACACTGAAGCTTTCTTT. Residues: CASSPPAGNTEAFF. V is TRBV18 and J is TRBJ1-1; D is ambiguous. The CDR3 consists of 14 residues. Germline lookup yields CDR1 KGHSH and CDR2 LQKENI. V was cut by 0 bases and J by 1 base, with 6 bases left in between.

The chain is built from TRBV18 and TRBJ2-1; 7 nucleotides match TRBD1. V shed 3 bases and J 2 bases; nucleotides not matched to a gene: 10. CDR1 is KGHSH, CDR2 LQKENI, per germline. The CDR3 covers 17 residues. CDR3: CASSPSMRTGAYNEQFF. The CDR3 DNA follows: TGTGCCAGCTCACCCTCGATGCGGACAGGAGCCTACAATGAGCAGTTCTTC. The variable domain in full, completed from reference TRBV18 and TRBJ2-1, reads NAGVMQNPRHLVRRRGQEARLRCSPMKGHSHVYWYRQLPEEGLKFMVYLQKENIIDESGMPKERFSAEFPKEGPSILRIQQVVRGDSAAYFCASSPSMRTGAYNEQFFGPGTRLTVL.

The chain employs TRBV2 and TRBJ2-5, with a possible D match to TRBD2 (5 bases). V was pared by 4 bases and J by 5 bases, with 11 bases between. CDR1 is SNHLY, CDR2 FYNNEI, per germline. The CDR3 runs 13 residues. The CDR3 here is CASSVLGGETQYF. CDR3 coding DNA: TGTGCCAGCAGTGTTCTAGGCGGGGAGACCCAGTACTTC.

The CDR3 region is CASSLELKTYEQYF. The CDR3 nucleotides are TGTGCCAGCAGCTTAGAACTAAAGACCTACGAGCAGTACTTC. The chain employs TRBV11-2 and TRBJ2-7; D is uncertain. Germline V gives CDR1 SGHAT, CDR2 FQNNGV. The CDR3 is 14 amino acids. The ends were cut back, 0 bases at V and 2 bases at J, with 8 bases in the middle.

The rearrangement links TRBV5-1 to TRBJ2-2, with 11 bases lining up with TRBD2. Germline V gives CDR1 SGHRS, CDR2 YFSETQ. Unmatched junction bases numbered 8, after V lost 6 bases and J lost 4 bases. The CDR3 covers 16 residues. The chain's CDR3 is CASTQSGTSGTGELFF. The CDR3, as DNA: TGCGCCAGCACCCAATCAGGGACTAGCGGCACCGGGGAGCTGTTTTTT.

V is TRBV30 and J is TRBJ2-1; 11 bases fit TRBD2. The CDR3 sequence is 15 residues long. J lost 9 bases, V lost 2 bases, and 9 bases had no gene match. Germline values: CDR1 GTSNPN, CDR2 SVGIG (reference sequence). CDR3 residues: CAWSPGLAGRPEQFF. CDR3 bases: TGTGCCTGGAGTCCCGGACTAGCGGGCAGGCCTGAGCAGTTCTTC.

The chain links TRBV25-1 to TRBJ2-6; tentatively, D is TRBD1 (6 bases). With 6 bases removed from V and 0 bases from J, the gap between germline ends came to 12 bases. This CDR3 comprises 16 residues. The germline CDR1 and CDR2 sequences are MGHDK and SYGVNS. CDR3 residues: CASRPDRSSGANVLTF. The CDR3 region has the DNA TGTGCCAGCAGACCAGACAGGAGCTCTGGGGCCAACGTCCTGACTTTC.

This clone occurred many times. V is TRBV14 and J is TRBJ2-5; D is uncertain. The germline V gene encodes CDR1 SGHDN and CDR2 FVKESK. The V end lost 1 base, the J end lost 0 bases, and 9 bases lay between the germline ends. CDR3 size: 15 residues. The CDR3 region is CASSQVVMYQETQYF. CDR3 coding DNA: TGTGCCAGCAGCCAAGTTGTTATGTACCAAGAGACCCAGTACTTC.

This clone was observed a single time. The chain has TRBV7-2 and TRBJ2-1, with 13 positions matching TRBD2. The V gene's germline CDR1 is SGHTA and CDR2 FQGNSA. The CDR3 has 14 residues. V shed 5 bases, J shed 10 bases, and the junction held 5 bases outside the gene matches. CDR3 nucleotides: TGTGCCAGCAGCAAGGGACTAGCGGGAATAGAGCAGTTCTTC. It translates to CASSKGLAGIEQFF. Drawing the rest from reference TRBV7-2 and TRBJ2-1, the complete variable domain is GAGVSQSPSNKVTEKGKDVELRCDPISGHTALYWYRQSLGQGLEFLIYFQGNSAPDKSGLPSDRFSAERTGGSVSTLTIQRTQQEDSAVYLCASSKGLAGIEQFFGPGTRLTVL.

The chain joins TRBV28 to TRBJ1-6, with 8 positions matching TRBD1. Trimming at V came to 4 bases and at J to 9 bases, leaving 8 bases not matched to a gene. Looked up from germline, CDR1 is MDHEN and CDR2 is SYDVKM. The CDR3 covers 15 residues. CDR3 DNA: TGTGCCAGCAGTTCCCCCGGGACAGGCCTTTCACCCCTCCACTTT. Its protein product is CASSSPGTGLSPLHF.

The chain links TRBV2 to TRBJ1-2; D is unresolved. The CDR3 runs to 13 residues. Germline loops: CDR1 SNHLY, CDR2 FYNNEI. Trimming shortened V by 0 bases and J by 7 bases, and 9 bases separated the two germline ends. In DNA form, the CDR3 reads TGTGCCAGCAGTGAAGCTGCAGGACTTGGCTACACCTTC. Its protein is CASSEAAGLGYTF.

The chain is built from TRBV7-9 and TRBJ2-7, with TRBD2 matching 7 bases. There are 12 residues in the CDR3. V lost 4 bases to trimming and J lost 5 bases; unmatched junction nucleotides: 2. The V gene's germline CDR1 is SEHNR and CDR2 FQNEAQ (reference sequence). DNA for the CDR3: TGTGCCAGCAGCTCCGCGGGGGACGAGCAGTACTTC. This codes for CASSSAGDEQYF.

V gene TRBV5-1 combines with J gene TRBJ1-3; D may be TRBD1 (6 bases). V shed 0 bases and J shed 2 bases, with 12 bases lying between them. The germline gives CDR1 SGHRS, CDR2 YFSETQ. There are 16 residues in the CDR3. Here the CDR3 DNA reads TGCGCCAGCAGCTTGGACCTCGCAGGGGCTGGAAACACCATATATTTT. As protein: CASSLDLAGAGNTIYF.

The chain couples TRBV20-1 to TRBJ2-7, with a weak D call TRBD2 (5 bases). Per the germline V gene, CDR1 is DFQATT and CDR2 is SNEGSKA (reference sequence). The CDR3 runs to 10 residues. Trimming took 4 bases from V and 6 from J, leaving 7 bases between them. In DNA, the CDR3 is TGCAGTGCTACCGGGGTCGAGCAGTACTTC. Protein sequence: CSATGVEQYF.

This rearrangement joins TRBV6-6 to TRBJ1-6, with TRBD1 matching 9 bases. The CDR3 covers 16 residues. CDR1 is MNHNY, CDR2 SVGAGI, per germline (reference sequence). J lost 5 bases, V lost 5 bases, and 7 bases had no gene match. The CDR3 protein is CASSSRDRVDNSPLHF. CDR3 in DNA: TGTGCCAGCAGTAGCCGGGACAGGGTTGATAATTCACCCCTCCACTTT.

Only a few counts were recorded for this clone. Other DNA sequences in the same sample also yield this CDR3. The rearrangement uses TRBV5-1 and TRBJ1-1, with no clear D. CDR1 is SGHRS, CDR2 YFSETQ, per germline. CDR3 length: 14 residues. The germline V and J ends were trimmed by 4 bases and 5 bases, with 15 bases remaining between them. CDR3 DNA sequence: TGCGCCAGCAGCCTCGCGGGTGGAGGGACTGAAGCTTTCTTT. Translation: CASSLAGGGTEAFF.

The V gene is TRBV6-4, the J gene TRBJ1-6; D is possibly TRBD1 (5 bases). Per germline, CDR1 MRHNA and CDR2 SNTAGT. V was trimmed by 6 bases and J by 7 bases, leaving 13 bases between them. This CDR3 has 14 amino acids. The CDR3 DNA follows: TGTGCCAGCAGCAAGGAGGGGACGAATTCACCCCTCCACTTT. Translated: CASSKEGTNSPLHF.

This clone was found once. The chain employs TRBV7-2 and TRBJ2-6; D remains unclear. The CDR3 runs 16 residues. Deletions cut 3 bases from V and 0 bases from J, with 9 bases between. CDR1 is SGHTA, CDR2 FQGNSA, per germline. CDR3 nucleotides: TGTGCCAGCAGCTTCTCTGAAGCCTCTGGGGCCAACGTCCTGACTTTC. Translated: CASSFSEASGANVLTF.

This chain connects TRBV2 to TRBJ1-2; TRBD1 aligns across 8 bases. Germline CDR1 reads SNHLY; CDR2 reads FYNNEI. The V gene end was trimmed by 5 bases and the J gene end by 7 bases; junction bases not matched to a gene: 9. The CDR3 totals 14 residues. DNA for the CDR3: TGTGCCAGCAGTTCGGAGGACAGGGTCTTTGGCTACACCTTC. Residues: CASSSEDRVFGYTF.

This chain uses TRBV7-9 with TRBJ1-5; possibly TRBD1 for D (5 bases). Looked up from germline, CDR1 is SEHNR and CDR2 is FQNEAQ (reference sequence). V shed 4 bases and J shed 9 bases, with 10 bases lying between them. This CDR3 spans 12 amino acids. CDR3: CASSYSQGPQHF. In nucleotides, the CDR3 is TGTGCCAGCAGCTACTCGCAGGGGCCCCAGCATTTT.

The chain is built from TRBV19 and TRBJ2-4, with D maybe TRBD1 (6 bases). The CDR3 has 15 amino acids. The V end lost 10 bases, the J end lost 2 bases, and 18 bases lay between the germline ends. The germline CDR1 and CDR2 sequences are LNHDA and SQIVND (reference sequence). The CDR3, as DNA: TGTGCCACCAGGGGCGGCGGGCCGCCCAAAAACATTCAGTACTTC. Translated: CATRGGGPPKNIQYF.

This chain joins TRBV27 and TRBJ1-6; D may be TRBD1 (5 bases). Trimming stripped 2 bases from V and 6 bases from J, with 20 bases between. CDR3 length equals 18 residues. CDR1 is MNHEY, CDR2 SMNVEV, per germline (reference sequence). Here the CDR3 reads CASSLKTDPASSNSPLHF. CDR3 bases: TGTGCCAGCAGTTTAAAGACAGACCCCGCTTCCAGTAATTCACCCCTCCACTTT.

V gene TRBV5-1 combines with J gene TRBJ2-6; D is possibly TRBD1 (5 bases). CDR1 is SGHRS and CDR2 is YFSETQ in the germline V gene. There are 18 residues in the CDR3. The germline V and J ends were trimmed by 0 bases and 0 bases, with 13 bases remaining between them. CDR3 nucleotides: TGCGCCAGCAGCTTGGACCAGGGATATAACTCTGGGGCCAACGTCCTGACTTTC. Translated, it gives CASSLDQGYNSGANVLTF. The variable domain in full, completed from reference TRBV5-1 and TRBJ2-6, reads KAGVTQTPRYLIKTRGQQVTLSCSPISGHRSVSWYQQTPGQGLQFLFEYFSETQRNKGNFPGRFSGRQFSNSRSEMNVSTLELGDSALYLCASSLDQGYNSGANVLTFGAGSRLTVL.

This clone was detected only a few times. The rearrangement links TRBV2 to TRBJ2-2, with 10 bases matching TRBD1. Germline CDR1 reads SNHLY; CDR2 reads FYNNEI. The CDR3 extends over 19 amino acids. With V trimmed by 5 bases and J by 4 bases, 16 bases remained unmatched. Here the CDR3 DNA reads TGTGCCAGCAGTCTACACCGGGACAGGGGCGCGCATACCACCGGGGAGCTGTTTTTT. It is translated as CASSLHRDRGAHTTGELFF. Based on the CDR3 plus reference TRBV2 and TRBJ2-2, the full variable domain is EPEVTQTPSHQVTQMGQEVILRCVPISNHLYFYWYRQILGQKVEFLVSFYNNEISEKSEIFDDQFSVERPDGSNFTLKIRSTKLEDSAMYFCASSLHRDRGAHTTGELFFGEGSRLTVL.

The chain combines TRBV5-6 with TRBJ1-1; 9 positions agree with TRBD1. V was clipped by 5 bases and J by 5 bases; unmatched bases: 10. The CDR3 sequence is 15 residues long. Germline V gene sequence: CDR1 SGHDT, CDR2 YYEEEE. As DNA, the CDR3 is TGTGCCAGCAGTCCTGGACAGGGGTTTAGGACTGAAGCTTTCTTT. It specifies CASSPGQGFRTEAFF. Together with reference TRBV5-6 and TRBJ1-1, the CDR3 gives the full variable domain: DAGVTQSPTHLIKTRGQQVTLRCSPKSGHDTVSWYQQALGQGPQFIFQYYEEEERQRGNFPDRFSGHQFPNYSSELNVNALLLGDSALYLCASSPGQGFRTEAFFGQGTRLTVV.

CDR3 region: CASSLRGNTGELFF. The CDR3 DNA reads as TGTGCCAGTAGTCTAAGAGGGAACACCGGGGAGCTGTTTTTT. The genes are TRBV19 and TRBJ2-2; D unresolved. Germline CDR1 is LNHDA and CDR2 is SQIVND (reference sequence). The CDR3 runs 14 residues. Between the trimmed V and J ends, which lost 5 bases and 1 base, there was a span of 8 bases.